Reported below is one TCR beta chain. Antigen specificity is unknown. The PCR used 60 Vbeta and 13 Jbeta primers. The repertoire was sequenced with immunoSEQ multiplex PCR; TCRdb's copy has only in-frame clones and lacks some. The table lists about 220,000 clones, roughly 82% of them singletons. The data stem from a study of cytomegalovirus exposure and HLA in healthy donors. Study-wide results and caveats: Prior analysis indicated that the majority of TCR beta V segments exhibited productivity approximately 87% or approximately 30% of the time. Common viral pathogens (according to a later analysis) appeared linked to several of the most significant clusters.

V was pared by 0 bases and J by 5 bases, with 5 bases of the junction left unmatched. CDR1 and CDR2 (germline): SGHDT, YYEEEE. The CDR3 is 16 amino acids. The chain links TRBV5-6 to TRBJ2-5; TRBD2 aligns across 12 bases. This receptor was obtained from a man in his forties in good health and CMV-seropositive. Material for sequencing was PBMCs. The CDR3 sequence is CASSLARLAGEETQYF. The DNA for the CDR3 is TGTGCCAGCAGCTTGGCCCGACTAGCGGGAGAGGAGACCCAGTACTTC.